The 3 T cell receptor beta chains in this list originate from one sample, sequenced in a study of cytomegalovirus exposure and HLA in healthy donors. Primers for the PCR totalled 60 Vbeta and 13 Jbeta. Only in-frame clones appear in the TCRdb table, and some are missing; sequencing was by immunoSEQ multiplex PCR. In the table there are 180,000 or so clones, about four fifths of which are singletons. Input material: PBMCs. These receptors originate from a female donor in good health and CMV-seronegative.

In this sample, this clone turned up once. One end of the junction is discordant with germline, which a read error may explain. The chain uses TRBV11-3 and TRBJ2-2, with TRBD2 as a possible D gene (5 bases). The CDR3 covers 14 residues. Germline V CDR1 and CDR2: SGHNT, YENEEA. CDR3 DNA sequence: TGTGCCAGCAGCTTAAGAACATCCACCGGGGAGCTGTCTTTT. Residues: CASSLRTSTGELSF.

The gene calls are TRBV28 and TRBJ1-2; 9 bases are shared with TRBD1. Germline V gene data show CDR1 as MDHEN and CDR2 as SYDVKM. This CDR3 contains 16 residues. The junction had 8 bases not matched to a gene; V was cut back by 6 bases and J by 0 bases. The CDR3 DNA is TGTGCCAGCAGAGCGGAACAGGGGGCAACTAACTATGGCTACACCTTC. Its translation: CASRAEQGATNYGYTF.

V usage is TRBV19 and J usage is TRBJ1-2; 8 bases map to TRBD1. Germline CDR1 and CDR2: LNHDA and SQIVND (reference sequence). Germline trimming cut 4 bases from V and 2 bases from J; bases unmatched to any gene: 3. This CDR3 is 14 amino acids long. The CDR3 here is CASSRTGTNYGYTF. CDR3 DNA sequence: TGTGCCAGTAGTAGGACAGGGACCAACTATGGCTACACCTTC. The entire variable domain, with the rest obtained from reference TRBV19 and TRBJ1-2, is as follows: DGGITQSPKYLFRKEGQNVTLSCEQNLNHDAMYWYRQDPGQGLRLIYYSQIVNDFQKGDIAEGYSVSREKKESFPLTVTSAQKNPTAFYLCASSRTGTNYGYTFGSGTRLTVV.